This T cell receptor (beta chain) was sequenced in a study of blood T cell repertoires in COVID-19. TCRdb's copy holds only in-frame clones and misses some; the assay was immunoSEQ multiplex PCR. The sample contains around 97,000 clones, about 90% of which appear only once. The CDR3 has 17 residues. The chain uses TRBV21-1 and TRBJ2-3; the table's TRBD1 call for D was not verified on the DNA. TRBV21-1 is a pseudogene locus. The source is a middle-aged man in a cohort sampled during active COVID-19. The sequenced sample consisted of peripheral blood. The CDR3, as DNA: TGTGCCAGCAGCAAAAGGCCGACAGGGGTCACCACAGATACGCAGTATTTT. It specifies CASSKRPTGVTTDTQYF.